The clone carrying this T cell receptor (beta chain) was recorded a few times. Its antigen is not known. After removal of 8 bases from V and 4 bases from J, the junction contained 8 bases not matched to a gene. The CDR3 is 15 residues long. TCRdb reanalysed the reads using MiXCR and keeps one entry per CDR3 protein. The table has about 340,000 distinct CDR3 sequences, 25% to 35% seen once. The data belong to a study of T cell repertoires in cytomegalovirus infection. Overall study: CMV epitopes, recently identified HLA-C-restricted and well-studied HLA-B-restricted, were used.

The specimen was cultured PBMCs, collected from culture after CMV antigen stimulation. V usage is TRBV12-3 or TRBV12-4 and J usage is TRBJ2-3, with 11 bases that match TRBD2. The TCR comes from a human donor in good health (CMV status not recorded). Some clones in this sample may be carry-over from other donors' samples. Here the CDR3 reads CASAFISGGADTQYF. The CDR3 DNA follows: TGTGCCAGCGCCTTTATTAGCGGGGGGGCAGATACGCAGTATTTT.